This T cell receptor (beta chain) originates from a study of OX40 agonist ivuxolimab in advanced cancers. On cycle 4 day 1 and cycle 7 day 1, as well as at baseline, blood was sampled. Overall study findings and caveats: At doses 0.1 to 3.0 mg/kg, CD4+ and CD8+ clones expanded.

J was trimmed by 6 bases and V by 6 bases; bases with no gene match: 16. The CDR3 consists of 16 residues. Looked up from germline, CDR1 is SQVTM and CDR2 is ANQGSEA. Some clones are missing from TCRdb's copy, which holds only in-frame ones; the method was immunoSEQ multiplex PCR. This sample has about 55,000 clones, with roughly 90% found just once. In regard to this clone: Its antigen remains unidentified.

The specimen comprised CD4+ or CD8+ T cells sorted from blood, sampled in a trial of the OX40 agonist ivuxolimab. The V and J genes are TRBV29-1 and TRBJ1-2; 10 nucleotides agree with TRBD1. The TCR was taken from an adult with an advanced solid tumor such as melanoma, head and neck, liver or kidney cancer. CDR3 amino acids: CSVRSRGQGSEDGYTF. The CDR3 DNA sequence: TGCAGCGTGCGATCACGGGGACAGGGGAGTGAGGATGGCTACACCTTC.